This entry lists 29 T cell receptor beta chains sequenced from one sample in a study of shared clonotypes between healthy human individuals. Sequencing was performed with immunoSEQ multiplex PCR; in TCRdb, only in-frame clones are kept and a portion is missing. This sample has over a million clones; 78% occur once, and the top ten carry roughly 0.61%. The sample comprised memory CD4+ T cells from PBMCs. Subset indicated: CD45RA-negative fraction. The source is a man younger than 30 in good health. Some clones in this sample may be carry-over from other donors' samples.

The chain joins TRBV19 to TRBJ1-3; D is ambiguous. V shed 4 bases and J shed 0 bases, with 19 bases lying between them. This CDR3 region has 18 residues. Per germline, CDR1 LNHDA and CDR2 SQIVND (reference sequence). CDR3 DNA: TGTGCCAGTAGTACCCAACCCTTGCGACAACACTCTGGAAACACCATATATTTT. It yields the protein CASSTQPLRQHSGNTIYF.

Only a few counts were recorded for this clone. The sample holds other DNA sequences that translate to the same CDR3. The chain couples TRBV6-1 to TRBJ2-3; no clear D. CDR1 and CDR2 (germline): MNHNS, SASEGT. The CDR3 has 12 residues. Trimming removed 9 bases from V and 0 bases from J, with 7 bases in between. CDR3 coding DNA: TGTGCCAGTTCCCTTAGCACAGATACGCAGTATTTT. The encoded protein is CASSLSTDTQYF.

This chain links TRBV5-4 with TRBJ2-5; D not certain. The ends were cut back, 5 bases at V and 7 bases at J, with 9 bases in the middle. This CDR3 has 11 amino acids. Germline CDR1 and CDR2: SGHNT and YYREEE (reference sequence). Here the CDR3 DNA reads TGTGCCAGCAGAGACCGGGTGACCCAGTACTTC. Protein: CASRDRVTQYF. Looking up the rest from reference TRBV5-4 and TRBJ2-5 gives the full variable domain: ETGVTQSPTHLIKTRGQQVTLRCSSQSGHNTVSWYQQALGQGPQFIFQYYREEENGRGNFPPRFSGLQFPNYSSELNVNALELDDSALYLCASRDRVTQYFGPGTRLLVL.

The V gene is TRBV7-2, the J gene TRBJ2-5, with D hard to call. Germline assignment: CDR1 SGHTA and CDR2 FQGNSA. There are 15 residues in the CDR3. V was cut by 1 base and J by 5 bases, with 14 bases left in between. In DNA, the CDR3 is TGTGCCAGCAGCTTAGGGGCCTACCAAGCGGAGACCCAGTACTTC. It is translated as CASSLGAYQAETQYF.

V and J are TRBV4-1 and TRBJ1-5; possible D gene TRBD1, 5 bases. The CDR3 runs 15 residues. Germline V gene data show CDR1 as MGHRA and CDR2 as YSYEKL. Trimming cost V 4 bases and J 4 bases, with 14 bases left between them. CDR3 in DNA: TGCGCCAGCAGCCCCGGGACTGCTAGGAATCAGCCCCAGCATTTT. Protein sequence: CASSPGTARNQPQHF.

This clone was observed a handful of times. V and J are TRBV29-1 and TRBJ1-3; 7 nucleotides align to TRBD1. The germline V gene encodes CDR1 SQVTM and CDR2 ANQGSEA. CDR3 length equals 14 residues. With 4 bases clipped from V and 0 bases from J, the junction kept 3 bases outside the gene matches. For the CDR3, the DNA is TGCAGCGTTGTGGACAGGAGCTCTGGAAACACCATATATTTT. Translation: CSVVDRSSGNTIYF.

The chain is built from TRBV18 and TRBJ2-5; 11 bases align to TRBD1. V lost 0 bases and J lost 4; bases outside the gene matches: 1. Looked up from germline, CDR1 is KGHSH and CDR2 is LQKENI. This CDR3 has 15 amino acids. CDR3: CASSPPGTGGETQYF. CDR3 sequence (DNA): TGTGCCAGCTCACCACCCGGGACAGGGGGAGAGACCCAGTACTTC.

The CDR3 nucleotides are TGTGCCAGCAGCTACTCGGGGGAGGCAGGCGGGGAGCTGTTTTTT. Translating gives CASSYSGEAGGELFF. The J gene is TRBJ2-2, the V gene TRBV11-3; D is perhaps TRBD2 (6 bases). The CDR3 runs to 15 residues. V shed 4 bases and J shed 7 bases, with 16 bases lying between them. Germline V gives CDR1 SGHNT, CDR2 YENEEA.

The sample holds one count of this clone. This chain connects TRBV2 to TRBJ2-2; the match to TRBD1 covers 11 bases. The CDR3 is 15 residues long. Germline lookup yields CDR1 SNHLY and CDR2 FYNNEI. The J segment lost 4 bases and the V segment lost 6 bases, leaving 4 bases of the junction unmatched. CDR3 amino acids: CASSRDRGVTGELFF. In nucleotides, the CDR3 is TGTGCCAGCAGCCGGGACAGGGGGGTCACCGGGGAGCTGTTTTTT.

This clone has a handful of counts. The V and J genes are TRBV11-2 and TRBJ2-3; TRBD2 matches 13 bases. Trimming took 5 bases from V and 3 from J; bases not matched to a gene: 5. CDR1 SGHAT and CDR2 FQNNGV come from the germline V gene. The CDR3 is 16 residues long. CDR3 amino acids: CASSATSGRVTDTQYF. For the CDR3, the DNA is TGTGCCAGCAGCGCCACTAGCGGGAGGGTGACAGATACGCAGTATTTT.

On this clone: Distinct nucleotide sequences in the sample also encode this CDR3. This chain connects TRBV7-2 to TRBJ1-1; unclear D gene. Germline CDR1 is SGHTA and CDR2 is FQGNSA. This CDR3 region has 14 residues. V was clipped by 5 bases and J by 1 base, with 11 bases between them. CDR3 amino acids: CASSPGRGNTEAFF. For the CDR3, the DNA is TGTGCCAGCAGCCCAGGTCGGGGGAACACTGAAGCTTTCTTT.

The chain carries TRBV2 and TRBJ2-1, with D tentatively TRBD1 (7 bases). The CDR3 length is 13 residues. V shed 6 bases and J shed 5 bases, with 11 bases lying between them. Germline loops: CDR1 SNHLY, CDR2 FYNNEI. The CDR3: CASREGQHNEQFF. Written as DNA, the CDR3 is TGTGCCAGCAGGGAGGGACAGCACAATGAGCAGTTCTTC.

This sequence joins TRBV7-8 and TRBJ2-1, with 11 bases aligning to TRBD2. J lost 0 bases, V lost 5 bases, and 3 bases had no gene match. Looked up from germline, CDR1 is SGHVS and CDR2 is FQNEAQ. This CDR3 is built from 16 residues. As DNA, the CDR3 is TGTGCCAGCAGCCCGGGGACTAGCGGCTCCTACAATGAGCAGTTCTTC. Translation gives CASSPGTSGSYNEQFF.

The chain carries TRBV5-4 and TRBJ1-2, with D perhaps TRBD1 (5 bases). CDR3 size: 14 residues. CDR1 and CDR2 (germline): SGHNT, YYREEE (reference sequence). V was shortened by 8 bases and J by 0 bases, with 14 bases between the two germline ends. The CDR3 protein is CASMRQGTNYGYTF. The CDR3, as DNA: TGTGCCAGTATGCGGCAGGGTACTAACTATGGCTACACCTTC.

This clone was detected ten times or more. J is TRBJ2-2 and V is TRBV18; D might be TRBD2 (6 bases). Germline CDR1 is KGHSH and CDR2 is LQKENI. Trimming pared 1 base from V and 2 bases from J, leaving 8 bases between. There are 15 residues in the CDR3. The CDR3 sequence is CASSPLADNTGELFF. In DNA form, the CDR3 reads TGTGCCAGCTCACCACTAGCGGACAACACCGGGGAGCTGTTTTTT.

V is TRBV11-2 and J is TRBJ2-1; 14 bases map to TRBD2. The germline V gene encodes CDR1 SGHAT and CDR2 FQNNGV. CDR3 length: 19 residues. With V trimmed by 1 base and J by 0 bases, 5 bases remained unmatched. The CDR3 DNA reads TGTGCCAGCAGCTTAGTAGAGGGACTAGCGGGAGACTCCTACAATGAGCAGTTCTTC. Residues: CASSLVEGLAGDSYNEQFF.

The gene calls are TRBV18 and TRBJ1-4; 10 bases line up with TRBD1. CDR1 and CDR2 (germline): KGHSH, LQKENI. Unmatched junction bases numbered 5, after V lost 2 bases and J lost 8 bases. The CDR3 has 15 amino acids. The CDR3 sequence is CASSPGTGEEEKLFF. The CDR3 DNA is TGTGCCAGCTCACCAGGGACAGGGGAGGAAGAAAAACTGTTTTTT. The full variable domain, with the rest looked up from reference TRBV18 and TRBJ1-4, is NAGVMQNPRHLVRRRGQEARLRCSPMKGHSHVYWYRQLPEEGLKFMVYLQKENIIDESGMPKERFSAEFPKEGPSILRIQQVVRGDSAAYFCASSPGTGEEEKLFFGSGTQLSVL.

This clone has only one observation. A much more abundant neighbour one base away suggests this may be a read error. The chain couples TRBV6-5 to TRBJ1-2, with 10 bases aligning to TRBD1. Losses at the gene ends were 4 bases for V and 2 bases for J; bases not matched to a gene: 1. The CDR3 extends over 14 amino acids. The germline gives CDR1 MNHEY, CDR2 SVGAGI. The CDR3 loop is CASSWDRGNYGYTF. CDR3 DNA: TGTGCCAGCAGTTGGGACAGGGGAAACTATGGCTACACCTTC.

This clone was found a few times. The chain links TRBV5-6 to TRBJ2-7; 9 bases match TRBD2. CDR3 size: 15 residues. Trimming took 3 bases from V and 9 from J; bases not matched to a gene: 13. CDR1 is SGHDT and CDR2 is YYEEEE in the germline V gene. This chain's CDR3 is CASSSRPGAGGAQYF. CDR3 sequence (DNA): TGTGCCAGCAGCTCCCGCCCAGGAGCGGGAGGCGCGCAGTACTTC. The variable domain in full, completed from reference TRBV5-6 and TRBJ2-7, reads DAGVTQSPTHLIKTRGQQVTLRCSPKSGHDTVSWYQQALGQGPQFIFQYYEEEERQRGNFPDRFSGHQFPNYSSELNVNALLLGDSALYLCASSSRPGAGGAQYFGPGTRLTVT.

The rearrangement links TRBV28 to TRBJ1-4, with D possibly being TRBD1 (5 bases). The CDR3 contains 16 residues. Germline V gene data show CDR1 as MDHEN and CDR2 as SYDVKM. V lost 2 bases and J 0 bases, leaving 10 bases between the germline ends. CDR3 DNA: TGTGCCAGCAGTTTAAGGGACGCTGCAACTAATGAAAAACTGTTTTTT. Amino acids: CASSLRDAATNEKLFF.

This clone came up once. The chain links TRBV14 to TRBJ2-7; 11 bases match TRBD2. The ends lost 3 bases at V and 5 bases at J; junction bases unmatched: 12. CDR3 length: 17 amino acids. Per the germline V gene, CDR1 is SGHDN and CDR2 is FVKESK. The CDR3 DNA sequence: TGTGCCAGCAGCCAGAGGACTAGCGGGTACTCTCGGGACGAGCAGTACTTC. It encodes CASSQRTSGYSRDEQYF.

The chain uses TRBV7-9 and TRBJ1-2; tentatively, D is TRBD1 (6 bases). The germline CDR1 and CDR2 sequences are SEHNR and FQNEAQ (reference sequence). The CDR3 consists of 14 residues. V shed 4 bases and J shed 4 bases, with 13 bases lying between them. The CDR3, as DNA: TGTGCCAGCAGCTCTGAACAGGGATTCTATGGCTACACCTTC. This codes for CASSSEQGFYGYTF.

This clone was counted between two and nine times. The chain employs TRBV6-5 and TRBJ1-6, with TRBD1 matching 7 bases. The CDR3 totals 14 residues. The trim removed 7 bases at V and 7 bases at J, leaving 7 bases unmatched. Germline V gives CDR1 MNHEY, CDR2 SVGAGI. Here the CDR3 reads CASTRQGSNSPLHF. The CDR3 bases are TGTGCCAGCACCAGACAGGGTTCGAATTCACCCCTCCACTTT.

CDR3 amino acids: CASSWRAGEPLEQYF. The DNA of the CDR3 is TGCGCCAGCAGCTGGCGAGCGGGAGAACCCCTCGAGCAGTACTTC. The genes are TRBV5-1 and TRBJ2-7, with TRBD2 matching 8 bases. With 3 bases clipped from V and 6 bases from J, the junction kept 11 bases outside the gene matches. The CDR3 contains 15 residues. The germline V gene has CDR1 SGHRS and CDR2 YFSETQ.

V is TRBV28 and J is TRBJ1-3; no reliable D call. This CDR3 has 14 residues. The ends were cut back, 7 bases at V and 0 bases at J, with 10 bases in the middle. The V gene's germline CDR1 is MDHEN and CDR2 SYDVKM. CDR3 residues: CASTFQSSGNTIYF. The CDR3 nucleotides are TGTGCCAGCACCTTTCAAAGCTCTGGAAACACCATATATTTT. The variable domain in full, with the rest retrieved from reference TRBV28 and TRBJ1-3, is DVKVTQSSRYLVKRTGEKVFLECVQDMDHENMFWYRQDPGLGLRLIYFSYDVKMKEKGDIPEGYSVSREKKERFSLILESASTNQTSMYLCASTFQSSGNTIYFGEGSWLTVV.

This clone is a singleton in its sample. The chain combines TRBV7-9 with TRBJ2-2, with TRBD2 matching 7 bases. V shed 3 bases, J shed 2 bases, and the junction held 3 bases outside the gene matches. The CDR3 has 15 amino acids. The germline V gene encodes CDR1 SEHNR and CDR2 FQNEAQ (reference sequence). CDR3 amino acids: CASSLWGGNTGELFF. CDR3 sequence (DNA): TGTGCCAGCAGCTTGTGGGGGGGTAACACCGGGGAGCTGTTTTTT.

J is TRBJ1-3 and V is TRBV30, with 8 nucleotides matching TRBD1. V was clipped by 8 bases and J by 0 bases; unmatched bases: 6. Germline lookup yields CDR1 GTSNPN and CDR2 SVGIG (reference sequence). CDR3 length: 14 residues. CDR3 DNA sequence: TGTGCCGTGGGACAGGTTTTCTCTGGAAACACCATATATTTT. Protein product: CAVGQVFSGNTIYF.

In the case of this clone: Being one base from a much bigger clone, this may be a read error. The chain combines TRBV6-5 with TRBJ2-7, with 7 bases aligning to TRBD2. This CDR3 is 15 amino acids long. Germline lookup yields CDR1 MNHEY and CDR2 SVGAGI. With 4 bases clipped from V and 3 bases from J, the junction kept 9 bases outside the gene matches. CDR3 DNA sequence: TGTGCCAGCAGTTGGCAACTGGGGGGGGTCTACGAGCAGTACTTC. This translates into CASSWQLGGVYEQYF.

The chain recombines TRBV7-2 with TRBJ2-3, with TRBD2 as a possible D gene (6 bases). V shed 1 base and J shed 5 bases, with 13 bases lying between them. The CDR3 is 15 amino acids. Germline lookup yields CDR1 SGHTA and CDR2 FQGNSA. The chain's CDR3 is CASSLEWLAKDTQYF. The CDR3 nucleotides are TGTGCCAGCAGCTTAGAATGGCTAGCGAAAGATACGCAGTATTTT.